The rows below give T cell receptor beta chains drawn from one sample of a study of blood T cell repertoires in COVID-19. Clones were read by immunoSEQ multiplex PCR, and TCRdb kept only the in-frame ones, dropping some. The data show approximately 350,000 clones, under 95% seen once. Material: peripheral blood. The receptors shown here come from a woman aged 18 to 35 who had recovered from COVID-19. Each CDR3 is given with its conserved first and last residue. The D gene is left open where the match is weak. A row's size may be missing; if present it is once, few, many or a size class.

clone_size d_call j_call v_call cdr3_aa cdr3_nt
. TRBD1 TRBJ1-3 TRBV28 CASSPHPQGAGNTIYF TGTGCCAGCAGTCCACACCCCCAGGGGGCTGGAAACACCATATATTTT
. . TRBJ2-1 TRBV30 CAWSPFLASSRGEQFF TGTGCCTGGAGCCCCTTCTTAGCGTCTAGCAGGGGTGAGCAGTTCTTC
. . TRBJ2-4 TRBV5-4 CASSFGELAKNIQYF TGTGCCAGCAGCTTTGGTGAACTAGCCAAAAACATTCAGTACTTC
. TRBD2 TRBJ2-4 TRBV30 CAWGTSGRPKNIQYF TGTGCCTGGGGGACTAGCGGGAGGCCTAAAAACATTCAGTACTTC
. . TRBJ2-1 TRBV28 CASSRYAERTYNEQFF TGTGCCAGCAGTCGTTATGCGGAGCGAACCTACAATGAGCAGTTCTTC
. TRBD1 TRBJ2-1 TRBV19 CASRNAGDRYNEQFF TGTGCCAGTAGAAATGCCGGGGACAGATACAATGAGCAGTTCTTC
once TRBD1 TRBJ1-5 TRBV7-8 CASSPGDRPQHF TGTGCCAGCAGCCCCGGGGACAGGCCCCAGCATTTT
. . TRBJ1-2 TRBV19 CATKPGGILYGYTF TGTGCCACTAAACCTGGGGGGATCCTCTATGGCTACACCTTC
. . TRBJ2-5 TRBV11-3 CASSLGVGLAEETQYF TGTGCCAGCAGCTTAGGCGTAGGGCTAGCCGAGGAGACCCAGTACTTC
few TRBD1 TRBJ2-1 TRBV7-7 CASSPTGQRSNEQFF TGTGCCAGCAGCCCGACAGGGCAAAGAAGCAATGAGCAGTTCTTC
. . TRBJ2-1 TRBV7-2 CASTLGTRGEQFF TGTGCCAGCACTCTAGGGACCCGGGGGGAGCAGTTCTTC
. . TRBJ2-1 TRBV19 CASASHSKAGDEQFF TGTGCCAGCGCTTCCCACAGCAAGGCGGGCGATGAGCAGTTCTTC
. TRBD2 TRBJ2-1 TRBV11-3 CASSRKGLAADYNEQFF TGTGCCAGCAGCAGGAAGGGACTAGCGGCCGATTACAATGAGCAGTTCTTC
. . TRBJ1-6 TRBV4-3 CASSQDNSSPLHF TGCGCCAGCAGCCAAGATAATAGTTCACCCCTCCACTTT
. TRBD2 TRBJ2-1 TRBV29-1 CSVLSGRVSNEQFF TGCAGCGTTCTTAGCGGGAGGGTATCAAATGAGCAGTTCTTC
. TRBD1 TRBJ1-3 TRBV11-3 CASSPWDSQVSGNTIYF TGTGCCAGCAGCCCCTGGGACAGTCAAGTTTCTGGAAACACCATATATTTT
. . TRBJ2-1 TRBV11-2 CASSLMTASVHNEQFF TGTGCCAGCAGCTTAATGACGGCTAGCGTACACAATGAGCAGTTCTTC
. . TRBJ1-4 TRBV6-5 CASASYGQFNEKLFF TGTGCCAGCGCGTCCTATGGGCAGTTTAATGAAAAACTGTTTTTT
. TRBD1 TRBJ1-1 TRBV24-1 CATRGDRGQTEAFF TGTGCCACCAGGGGGGACAGGGGGCAAACTGAAGCTTTCTTT
once TRBD1 TRBJ1-6 TRBV5-1 CASSKMPTGGGSPLHF TGCGCCAGCAGCAAGATGCCGACAGGGGGAGGGTCACCCCTCCACTTT
. TRBD1 TRBJ1-6 TRBV3-1/TRBV3-2 CASSWTGASYNSPLHF TGTGCCAGCAGCTGGACAGGGGCATCCTATAATTCACCCCTCCACTTT
. TRBD2 TRBJ2-1 TRBV27 CASSRLAGAWGNEQFF TGTGCCAGCAGCCGACTAGCGGGAGCTTGGGGAAATGAGCAGTTCTTC
. . TRBJ1-2 TRBV10-3 CAISDTQGRGYYGYTF TGTGCCATCAGTGACACACAGGGTAGGGGGTACTATGGCTACACCTTC